This T cell receptor (beta chain) was recovered during a study of cytomegalovirus exposure and HLA in healthy donors. This clone was recorded a few times. Its antigen remains unknown. In the PCR, 60 Vbeta and 13 Jbeta primers were used. This table comes from immunoSEQ multiplex PCR, and its TCRdb copy is limited to in-frame clones, with some not included. The sample lists approximately 160,000 clones, about 63% seen once, with around 2.8% in the top ten. At sampling all donors were nominally healthy, likely with unrecorded immune exposures. General study findings and limits: A later analysis linked a missense DCLRE1C variant to TCR beta V- and J-gene trimming. A few CMV-associated chains were confirmed in vitro to be specific for CMV antigens. Fewer N-insertions (relative to the approximately 670-donor mean) were reportedly seen in an Asian-associated ancestry cluster in a later analysis.

This CDR3 comprises 12 residues. CDR1 is LNHDA and CDR2 is SQIVND in the germline V gene (reference sequence). This clonotype was obtained from a woman aged 40-49 years in good health and CMV-seropositive. The V gene is TRBV19, the J gene TRBJ1-1; TRBD1 might be the D (6 bases). Material: PBMCs. The CDR3 sequence is CAVGGQATEAFF. CDR3 nucleotides: TGTGCGGTCGGGGGGCAGGCCACTGAAGCTTTCTTT.